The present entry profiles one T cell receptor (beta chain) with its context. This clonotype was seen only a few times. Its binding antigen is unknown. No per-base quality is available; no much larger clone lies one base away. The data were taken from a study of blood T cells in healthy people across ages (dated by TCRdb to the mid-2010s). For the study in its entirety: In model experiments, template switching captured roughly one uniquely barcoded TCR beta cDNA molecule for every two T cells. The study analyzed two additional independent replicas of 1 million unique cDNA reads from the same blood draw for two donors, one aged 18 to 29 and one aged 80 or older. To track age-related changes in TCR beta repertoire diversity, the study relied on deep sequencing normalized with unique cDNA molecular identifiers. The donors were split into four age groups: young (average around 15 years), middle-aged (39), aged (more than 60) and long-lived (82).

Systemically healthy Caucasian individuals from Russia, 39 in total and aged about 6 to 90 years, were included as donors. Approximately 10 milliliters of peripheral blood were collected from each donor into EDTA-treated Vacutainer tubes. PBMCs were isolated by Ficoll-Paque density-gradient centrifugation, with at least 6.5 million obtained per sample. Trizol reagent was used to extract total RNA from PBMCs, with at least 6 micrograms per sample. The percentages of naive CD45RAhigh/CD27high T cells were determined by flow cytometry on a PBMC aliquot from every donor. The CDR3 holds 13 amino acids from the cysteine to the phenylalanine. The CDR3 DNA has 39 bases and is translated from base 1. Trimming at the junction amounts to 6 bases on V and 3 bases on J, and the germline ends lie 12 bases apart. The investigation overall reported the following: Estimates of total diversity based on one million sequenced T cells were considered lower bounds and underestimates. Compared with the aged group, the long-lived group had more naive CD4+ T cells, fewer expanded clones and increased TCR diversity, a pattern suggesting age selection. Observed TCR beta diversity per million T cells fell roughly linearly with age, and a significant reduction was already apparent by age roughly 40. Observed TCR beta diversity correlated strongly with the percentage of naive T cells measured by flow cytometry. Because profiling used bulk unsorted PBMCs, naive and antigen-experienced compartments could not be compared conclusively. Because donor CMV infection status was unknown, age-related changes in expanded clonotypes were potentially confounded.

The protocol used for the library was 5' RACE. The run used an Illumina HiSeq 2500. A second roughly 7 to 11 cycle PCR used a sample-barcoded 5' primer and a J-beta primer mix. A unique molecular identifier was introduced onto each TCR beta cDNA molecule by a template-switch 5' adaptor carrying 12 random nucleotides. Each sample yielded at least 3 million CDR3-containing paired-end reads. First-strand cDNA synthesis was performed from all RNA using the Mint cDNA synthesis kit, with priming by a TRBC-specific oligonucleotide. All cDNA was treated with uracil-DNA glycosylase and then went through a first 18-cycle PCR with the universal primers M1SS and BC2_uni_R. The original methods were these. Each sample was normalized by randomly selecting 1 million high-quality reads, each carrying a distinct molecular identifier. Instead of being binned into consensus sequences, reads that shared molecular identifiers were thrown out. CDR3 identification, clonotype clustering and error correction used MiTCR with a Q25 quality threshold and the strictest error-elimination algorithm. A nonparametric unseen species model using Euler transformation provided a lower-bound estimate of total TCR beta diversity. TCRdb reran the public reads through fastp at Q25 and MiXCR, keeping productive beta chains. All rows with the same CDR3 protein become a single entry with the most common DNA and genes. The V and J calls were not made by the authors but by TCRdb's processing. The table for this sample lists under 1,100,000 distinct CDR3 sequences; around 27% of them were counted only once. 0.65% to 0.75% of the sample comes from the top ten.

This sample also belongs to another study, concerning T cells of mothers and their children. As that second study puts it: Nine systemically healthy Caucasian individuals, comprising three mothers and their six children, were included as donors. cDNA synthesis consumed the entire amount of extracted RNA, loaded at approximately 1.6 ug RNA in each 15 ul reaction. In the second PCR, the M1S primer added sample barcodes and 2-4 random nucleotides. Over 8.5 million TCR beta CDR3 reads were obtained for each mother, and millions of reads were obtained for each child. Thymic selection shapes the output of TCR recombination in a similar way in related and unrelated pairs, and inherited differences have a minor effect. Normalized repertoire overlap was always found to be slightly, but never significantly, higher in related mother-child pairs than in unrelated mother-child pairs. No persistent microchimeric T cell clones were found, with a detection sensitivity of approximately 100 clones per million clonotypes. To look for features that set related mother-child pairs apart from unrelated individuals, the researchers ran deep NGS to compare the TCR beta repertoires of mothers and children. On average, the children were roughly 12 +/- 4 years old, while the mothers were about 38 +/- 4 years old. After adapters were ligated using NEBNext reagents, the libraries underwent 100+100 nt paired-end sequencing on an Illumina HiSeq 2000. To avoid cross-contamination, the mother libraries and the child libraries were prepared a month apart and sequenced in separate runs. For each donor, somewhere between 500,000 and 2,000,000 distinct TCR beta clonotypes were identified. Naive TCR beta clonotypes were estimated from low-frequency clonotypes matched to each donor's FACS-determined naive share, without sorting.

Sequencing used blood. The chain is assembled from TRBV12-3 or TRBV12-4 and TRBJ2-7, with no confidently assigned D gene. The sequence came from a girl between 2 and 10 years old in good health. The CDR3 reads CASSPSSGYEQYF. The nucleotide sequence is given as TGTGCCAGCAGCCCATCGTCAGGCTACGAGCAGTACTTC.